This T cell receptor (beta chain) emerged from a study of OX40 agonist ivuxolimab in advanced cancers. Study at large: Patients in the trial were receiving intravenous ivuxolimab every 2 weeks, at doses of 0.01 to 10 mg/kg. Three patients, one with hepatocellular carcinoma and two with cutaneous melanoma, achieved partial responses.

Study findings and constraints: Some nonresponders also had low normalized T-cell clonal expansion. Doses of 0.1 to 3.0 mg/kg were accompanied by clonal expansion of CD4+ and CD8+ blood T cells by week 6.

With respect to this clone: The antigen remains unidentified.

TCRdb's table, derived via immunoSEQ multiplex PCR, lists solely in-frame clones and lacks some. The sample yields over 30,000 clones, more than 60% seen once. The CDR3 spans 15 residues. V was clipped by 4 bases and J by 2 bases; unmatched bases: 7. Germline CDR1 is SGHNT and CDR2 is YYREEE (reference sequence). The TCR sequence derives from an adult with an advanced solid tumor such as melanoma, head and neck, liver or kidney cancer. V and J are TRBV5-4 and TRBJ2-7; 9 bases fit TRBD2. The sample consisted of CD4+ or CD8+ T cells sorted from blood, taken in a trial of the OX40 agonist ivuxolimab. The CDR3 reads CASSHGGGGAYEQYF. CDR3 coding DNA: TGTGCCAGCAGCCATGGCGGGGGGGGCGCCTACGAGCAGTACTTC.